The 27 T cell receptor beta chains in this list originate from one sample, sequenced in a study of blood T cell repertoires in COVID-19. Method: immunoSEQ multiplex PCR; TCRdb's copy keeps in-frame clones and lacks some. This sample has about 160,000 clones, with about 88% found just once. The sequenced sample was peripheral blood. The receptors stem from a man between 60 and 70 years old with active or convalescent COVID-19.

The V gene is TRBV5-6, the J gene TRBJ2-5, with D possibly being TRBD2 (6 bases). The CDR3 contains 16 residues. The V gene's germline CDR1 is SGHDT and CDR2 YYEEEE. V dropped 1 base and J dropped 4 bases, with 17 bases sitting between them. The CDR3 loop is CASSLLSGVLPETQYF. Written as DNA, the CDR3 is TGTGCCAGCAGCTTGCTCTCGGGAGTTCTCCCAGAGACCCAGTACTTC.

This clone showed up just once. The CDR3 DNA sequence: TGTGCCAGCAGTGGAGAAGGGACAGGGAATACCGGGGAGCTGTTTTTT. This codes for CASSGEGTGNTGELFF. This chain uses TRBV2 with TRBJ2-2; 9 positions match TRBD1. The V segment lost 4 bases and the J segment 5 bases; nucleotides outside the gene matches: 8. CDR3 length: 16 amino acids. From germline, CDR1 is SNHLY and CDR2 FYNNEI.

The rearrangement links TRBV7-2 to TRBJ1-2; TRBD1 aligns across 8 bases. Trimming removed 1 base from V and 7 bases from J; junction bases left unmatched: 14. This CDR3 region has 17 residues. Per germline, CDR1 SGHTA and CDR2 FQGNSA. CDR3 amino acids: CASSLVPGGQGAGGYTF. CDR3 in DNA: TGTGCCAGCAGCTTAGTTCCCGGCGGGCAGGGGGCAGGTGGCTACACCTTC.

The chain carries TRBV18 and TRBJ1-2, with a possible D match to TRBD1 (6 bases). CDR1 and CDR2 from the germline V gene are KGHSH and LQKENI. The CDR3 is 16 residues long. V lost 2 bases and J 3 bases, leaving 16 bases between the germline ends. CDR3 sequence (DNA): TGTGCCAGCTCACCATCTCGTCAGGGGCGCGACTATGGCTACACCTTC. Protein product: CASSPSRQGRDYGYTF. The full variable domain, rest sourced from reference TRBV18 and TRBJ1-2, is NAGVMQNPRHLVRRRGQEARLRCSPMKGHSHVYWYRQLPEEGLKFMVYLQKENIIDESGMPKERFSAEFPKEGPSILRIQQVVRGDSAAYFCASSPSRQGRDYGYTFGSGTRLTVV.

The chain couples TRBV11-3 to TRBJ2-5; 7 bases are shared with TRBD2. The CDR3 loop spans 15 amino acids. The V and J ends lost 1 base and 4 bases, in that order; junction bases with no gene match: 6. The germline V gene has CDR1 SGHNT and CDR2 YENEEA. CDR3 nucleotide sequence: TGTGCCAGCAGCTTAGGGCCGGGGAGGGGAGAGACCCAGTACTTC. Translated: CASSLGPGRGETQYF.

The chain uses TRBV19 and TRBJ2-2, with 8 bases aligning to TRBD1. J lost 7 bases, V lost 3 bases, and 4 bases had no gene match. The V gene's germline CDR1 is LNHDA and CDR2 SQIVND (reference sequence). CDR3 length: 14 residues. This CDR3 is CASSIQGAIGELFF. The DNA for the CDR3 is TGTGCCAGTAGTATCCAGGGGGCGATCGGGGAGCTGTTTTTT.

This chain uses TRBV2 with TRBJ2-3; tentative D call: TRBD2 (5 bases). This CDR3 has 16 amino acids. From germline, CDR1 is SNHLY and CDR2 FYNNEI. V gave up 4 bases and J gave up 2 bases, with 16 bases separating them. The CDR3 here is CASSVRTTRVTDTQYF. The CDR3, as DNA: TGTGCCAGCAGTGTCCGGACCACGAGGGTCACAGATACGCAGTATTTT.

V usage is TRBV29-1 and J usage is TRBJ2-1, with D perhaps TRBD2 (6 bases). CDR1 and CDR2 (germline): SQVTM, ANQGSEA. The CDR3 is 14 amino acids. V dropped 5 bases and J dropped 0 bases, with 11 bases sitting between them. CDR3 DNA sequence: TGCAGCGTTAGACTAGTTGGCTCCTACAATGAGCAGTTCTTC. Its protein product is CSVRLVGSYNEQFF.

The chain employs TRBV27 and TRBJ2-3; 10 bases map to TRBD1. In germline, CDR1 is MNHEY, CDR2 SMNVEV (reference sequence). V lost 7 bases, J lost 2 bases, and 6 bases stayed unmatched. There are 15 residues in the CDR3. This CDR3 is CASNRDRGVTDTQYF. The CDR3 DNA follows: TGTGCCAGCAACCGGGACAGGGGAGTCACAGATACGCAGTATTTT.

The V call is TRBV6-6, the J call TRBJ1-4; TRBD1 matches at 8 bases. The CDR3 runs to 14 residues. Trimming at V came to 7 bases and at J to 5 bases, leaving 6 bases not matched to a gene. CDR1 is MNHNY and CDR2 is SVGAGI in the germline V gene (reference sequence). CDR3 nucleotides: TGTGCCAGCACTCAGACAGGGGAAAATGAAAAACTGTTTTTT. Amino acid sequence: CASTQTGENEKLFF.

V and J are TRBV4-2 and TRBJ2-1; a possible D gene is TRBD1 (6 bases). Germline CDR1 reads LGHNA; CDR2 reads YNFKEQ. This CDR3 is built from 16 residues. Trimming shortened V by 0 bases and J by 2 bases, and 11 bases separated the two germline ends. The CDR3 sequence is CASSQETGRAYNEQFF. For the CDR3, the DNA is TGTGCCAGCAGCCAAGAAACAGGGAGAGCCTACAATGAGCAGTTCTTC.

This chain joins TRBV28 and TRBJ1-5, with 9 bases aligning to TRBD1. Germline CDR1 is MDHEN and CDR2 is SYDVKM. V shed 4 bases, J shed 3 bases, and the junction held 4 bases outside the gene matches. This CDR3 contains 15 residues. CDR3 region: CASSSGQGFNQPQHF. The CDR3 nucleotides read TGTGCCAGCAGTTCGGGACAGGGTTTCAATCAGCCCCAGCATTTT.

The sample holds a few counts of this clone. The V and J genes are TRBV24-1 and TRBJ1-3, with D uncertain. V shed 5 bases and J shed 0 bases, with 10 bases lying between them. Germline V CDR1 and CDR2: KGHDR, SFDVKD. There are 15 residues in the CDR3. The CDR3 DNA is TGTGCCACCAGTGGTAAACGCGTCTCTGGAAACACCATATATTTT. Translating gives CATSGKRVSGNTIYF.

This rearrangement joins TRBV15 to TRBJ1-5, with unresolved D. CDR1 is LNHNV, CDR2 YYDKDF, per germline (reference sequence). CDR3 length: 16 amino acids. V lost 1 base to trimming and J lost 9 bases, with 19 bases between them. Here the CDR3 DNA reads TGTGCCACCAGCAGAGCGAACAGCATCCTTGAAGGGCCCCAGCATTTT. It translates to CATSRANSILEGPQHF.

The chain links TRBV14 to TRBJ2-5; 9 bases match TRBD1. This CDR3 is 18 amino acids long. CDR1 SGHDN and CDR2 FVKESK come from the germline V gene. J gave up 5 bases and V 0 bases, and 13 bases lay outside the gene matches. CDR3 amino acids: CASSQERWIGQGRETQYF. DNA of the CDR3: TGTGCCAGCAGCCAAGAAAGGTGGATAGGACAGGGGCGGGAGACCCAGTACTTC.

V is TRBV5-5 and J is TRBJ1-2; no firm D call. V was shortened by 4 bases and J by 3 bases, with 16 bases between the two germline ends. Germline CDR1 reads SGHKS; CDR2 reads YYEKEE (reference sequence). The CDR3 has 15 residues. The CDR3 spells CASSPGPSQDYGYTF. The CDR3 region has the DNA TGTGCCAGCAGCCCCGGTCCGAGTCAGGACTATGGCTACACCTTC. The entire variable domain, with the rest obtained from reference TRBV5-5 and TRBJ1-2, is as follows: DAGVTQSPTHLIKTRGQQVTLRCSPISGHKSVSWYQQVLGQGPQFIFQYYEKEERGRGNFPDRFSARQFPNYSSELNVNALLLGDSALYLCASSPGPSQDYGYTFGSGTRLTVV.

This clone was counted a few times. This chain joins TRBV19 and TRBJ2-2; 7 positions agree with TRBD1. Losses at the gene ends were 3 bases for V and 7 bases for J; bases not matched to a gene: 5. Per the germline V gene, CDR1 is LNHDA and CDR2 is SQIVND (reference sequence). The CDR3 spans 14 residues. The CDR3 nucleotides are TGTGCCAGTAGTATCCCGACAGGGAGCGGGGAGCTGTTTTTT. Amino acid sequence: CASSIPTGSGELFF.

The chain uses TRBV7-6 and TRBJ2-3; 10 bases fit TRBD2. From germline, CDR1 is SGHVS and CDR2 FNYEAQ. With V trimmed by 2 bases and J by 0 bases, 2 bases remained unmatched. The CDR3 totals 16 residues. The CDR3 bases are TGTGCCAGCAGCTTACTACTAGCGGGGAGCACAGATACGCAGTATTTT. This sequence encodes CASSLLLAGSTDTQYF.

The CDR3 DNA follows: TGTGCCAGCAGCTTAGGCCCCCCGGGACAGGACCGCTACGAGCAGTACTTC. Translated, it gives CASSLGPPGQDRYEQYF. V gene TRBV7-9 combines with J gene TRBJ2-7; 8 bases align to TRBD1. This CDR3 is 17 amino acids long. The germline CDR1 and CDR2 sequences are SEHNR and FQNEAQ (reference sequence). J lost 3 bases, V lost 1 base, and 11 bases had no gene match.

A single count supports this clone. The CDR3 sequence: CAWSMPAQGTDTQYF. DNA of the CDR3: TGTGCCTGGAGTATGCCCGCCCAGGGTACAGATACGCAGTATTTT. V gene TRBV30 combines with J gene TRBJ2-3; the D gene is possibly TRBD1 (5 bases). The CDR3 totals 15 residues. V was clipped by 2 bases and J by 3 bases, with 15 bases between them. Germline values: CDR1 GTSNPN, CDR2 SVGIG (reference sequence).

The chain recombines TRBV5-6 with TRBJ2-7, with 10 bases lining up with TRBD2. Germline V CDR1 and CDR2: SGHDT, YYEEEE. The V segment lost 2 bases and the J segment 6 bases; nucleotides outside the gene matches: 2. This CDR3 has 13 amino acids. The DNA for the CDR3 is TGTGCCAGCAGCTTCCTAGCGGGGGTCGAGCAGTACTTC. This encodes CASSFLAGVEQYF.

A single count supports this clone. The chain employs TRBV19 and TRBJ2-1; TRBD1 is a possible D gene (6 bases). Per the germline V gene, CDR1 is LNHDA and CDR2 is SQIVND (reference sequence). The ends were cut back, 3 bases at V and 4 bases at J, with 22 bases in the middle. This CDR3 region has 18 residues. The chain's CDR3 is CASSIRQGRVNSYNEQFF. As DNA, the CDR3 is TGTGCCAGTAGTATCCGTCAGGGGCGGGTAAATTCATACAATGAGCAGTTCTTC.

The chain joins TRBV6-5 to TRBJ1-3; D not resolved. Deletions cut 7 bases from V and 0 bases from J, with 7 bases between. CDR1 is MNHEY and CDR2 is SVGAGI in the germline V gene. The CDR3 spans 13 residues. For the CDR3, the DNA is TGTGCCAGCACCCAGATCTCTGGAAACACCATATATTTT. It specifies CASTQISGNTIYF.

The chain couples TRBV20-1 to TRBJ2-3; no definite D call. The V end was cut by 3 bases, the J end by 4 bases, with 14 bases between. CDR1 is DFQATT and CDR2 is SNEGSKA in the germline V gene (reference sequence). CDR3 length: 14 amino acids. The CDR3: CSASPLEPADTQYF. The DNA for the CDR3 is TGCAGTGCTAGTCCCTTAGAACCCGCAGATACGCAGTATTTT.

This chain links TRBV7-6 with TRBJ1-1, with 8 bases that match TRBD1. The junction had 10 bases not matched to a gene; V was cut back by 3 bases and J by 4 bases. From germline, CDR1 is SGHVS and CDR2 FNYEAQ. The CDR3 is 16 residues long. This CDR3 is CASSFPMDRAGTEAFF. CDR3 DNA sequence: TGTGCCAGCAGCTTCCCGATGGACAGGGCGGGCACTGAAGCTTTCTTT.

The CDR3 region has the DNA TGTGCCAGTCGGGACGGGAGCTCCTATAATTCACCCCTCCACTTT. Its translation is CASRDGSSYNSPLHF. V is TRBV19 and J is TRBJ1-6; a possible D gene is TRBD1 (5 bases). V shed 8 bases and J shed 0 bases, with 11 bases lying between them. CDR3 length equals 15 residues. The germline V gene has CDR1 LNHDA and CDR2 SQIVND (reference sequence).

The CDR3 sequence is CASSFGPPGQPNSYEQYF. In DNA form, the CDR3 reads TGTGCCAGCAGTTTTGGCCCCCCGGGACAACCGAACTCCTACGAGCAGTACTTC. The rearrangement links TRBV27 to TRBJ2-7; possibly TRBD1 for D (6 bases). Germline V CDR1 and CDR2: MNHEY, SMNVEV (reference sequence). The length of the CDR3 is 18 residues. V was cut by 3 bases and J by 0 bases, with 21 bases left in between.